Listed below are T cell receptor beta chains from one sample, sequenced in a study of metastatic and nonmetastatic thyroid tumors. TCRdb re-called the PCR reads through MiXCR. The sample includes about 34,000 clones, about a sixth of them seen just once. Material: blood. These receptors originate from a female donor with papillary thyroid cancer or a benign thyroid nodule (not recorded which). Some clones in this sample may be carry-over from other donors' samples. The CDR3 runs from the conserved cysteine through the conserved F or W. A D gene is named only where the DNA matches it firmly. Not all rows give a size; the values are once, few, many and, for expanded clones, a class.

j_call clone_size v_call d_call cdr3_nt cdr3_aa
TRBJ2-7 many TRBV20-1 TRBD2 TGCAGTGCTAGAGTTATCCGGACTAGCGGGAGAGAGCACGAGCAGTACTTC CSARVIRTSGREHEQYF
TRBJ1-6 many TRBV5-1 TRBD1 TGCGCCAGCAGCTGGGAGGGACAGGGGTCGAGTTCACCCCTCCACTTT CASSWEGQGSSSPLHF
TRBJ2-7 many TRBV19 . TGTGCCAGTAGTGGGCTGACGGGGTCATCCTACGAGCAGTACTTC CASSGLTGSSYEQYF
TRBJ2-7 many TRBV20-1 . TGCAGTGCTCGGAGAGGGGCCAGCGAGCAGTACTTC CSARRGASEQYF
TRBJ2-7 . TRBV27 . TGTGCCAGCAGTTTAGTGGGAGCCTACGAGCAGTACTTC CASSLVGAYEQYF
TRBJ1-5 many TRBV7-2 . TGTGCCAGCAGCTTAGTACCGGGACAGCCCCAGCATTTT CASSLVPGQPQHF
TRBJ2-1 many TRBV20-1 . TGCAGTGTCAGGGACGTGGGAGACAGTGAGCAGTTCTTC CSVRDVGDSEQFF
TRBJ2-7 . TRBV25-1 TRBD1 TGTGCCAGCAGCACCTTCATCTCCGGGACAGGCGCCGGTAGTTGGTACGAGCAGTACTTC CASSTFISGTGAGSWYEQYF
TRBJ2-3 many TRBV5-1 TRBD2 TGCGCCAGCAGCTTAAGTGGGAGGGCCCCCCCCTATACGCAGTATTTT CASSLSGRAPPYTQYF
TRBJ2-2 few TRBV12-3/TRBV12-4 . TGTGCCAGCAGCTTTAGTACGCTTTTCGGGGAGCTGTTTTTT CASSFSTLFGELFF
TRBJ2-1 few TRBV10-3 . TGTGCCATCTCCGGAGACTCCGGACCGAATGAGCAGTTCTTC CAISGDSGPNEQFF
TRBJ2-6 many TRBV9 . TGTGCCAGCAGCCAACCCTCCTCTGGGGCCAACGTCCTGACTTTC CASSQPSSGANVLTF
TRBJ2-3 . TRBV20-1 . TGCAGTGCCAGTAGCGTCGGTAGCACAGATACGCAGTATTTT CSASSVGSTDTQYF
TRBJ1-2 many TRBV6-1 TRBD1 TGTGCCAGCAGTGAGAAGGGGGCGCGCTATGGCTACACCTTC CASSEKGARYGYTF
TRBJ2-7 few TRBV6-1 . TGTGCCAGCAGTGATCTGGGCTTTGAGCAGTACTTC CASSDLGFEQYF
TRBJ2-7 many TRBV7-8 TRBD1 TGTGCCAGCAGCCCATCCGGACAGGGGGGGAAATACGAGCAGTACTTC CASSPSGQGGKYEQYF
TRBJ2-5 many TRBV6-1 TRBD2 TGTGCCACTTACTCCGGGACTAGCGCGGGGGAGACCCAGTACTTC CATYSGTSAGETQYF
TRBJ1-1 . TRBV18 TRBD1 TGTGCCAGCTTATCCGGGACAGGGGGCACTGAAGCTTTCTTT CASLSGTGGTEAFF
TRBJ2-7 many TRBV15 . TGTGCCACCAGCAGAGATTCGAACACCCCCTACGAGCAGTACTTC CATSRDSNTPYEQYF
TRBJ2-1 once TRBV20-1 . TGCAGTGCTTCTAGTTTGGACTCCTACAATGAGCAGTTCTTC CSASSLDSYNEQFF
TRBJ2-7 many TRBV4-2 TRBD1 TGTGCCAGCAGCCACGCAGGGGACAGGACCTACGAGCAGTACTTC CASSHAGDRTYEQYF
TRBJ2-4 many TRBV7-2 . TGTGCCAGCAGCTCTTATCAGGGCATTCAGTACTTC CASSSYQGIQYF
TRBJ2-1 many TRBV6-4 TRBD2 TGTGCCAGCAGCCCGGGGCCAGCGGGAGGGTCCTACAATGAGCAGTTCTTC CASSPGPAGGSYNEQFF
TRBJ1-1 many TRBV6-2/TRBV6-3 . TGTGCGGGGAGCACTGAAGCTTTCTTT CAGSTEAFF
TRBJ2-1 few TRBV6-2/TRBV6-3 TRBD2 TGTGCCAGCAGCCCCGGACGGCGGGAGACTGATGAGCAGTTCTTC CASSPGRRETDEQFF
TRBJ1-2 few TRBV27 . TGTGCCAGCAGTGCCGGGCAGGGACCATTTTATGGCTACACCTTC CASSAGQGPFYGYTF
TRBJ2-7 . TRBV7-6 TRBD2 TGTGCCAGCAGCAAGTTAAGCGGGGGGGCCTACGAGCAGTACTTC CASSKLSGGAYEQYF
TRBJ2-7 . TRBV2 . TGTGCCAGCAGTGATCTGGGTGAGCAGTACTTC CASSDLGEQYF
TRBJ2-3 . TRBV24-1 TRBD2 TGTGCCACCAGTCAGAGCGGGAGCGGGGGCACAGATACGCAGTATTTT CATSQSGSGGTDTQYF
TRBJ1-2 . TRBV6-1 . TGTGCCTGCCAAAAGGAGGGGGTCTATGGCTACACCTTC CACQKEGVYGYTF
TRBJ2-5 . TRBV7-7 TRBD1 TGTGCTAGCAGCCACGGTACAGGGGCCTATGAGACCCAGTACTTC CASSHGTGAYETQYF
TRBJ2-5 many TRBV5-1 TRBD1 TGCGCCAGCAGCTTGGGGCAGGGGGTAGAGACCCAGTACTTC CASSLGQGVETQYF
TRBJ2-3 many TRBV24-1 . TGTGCCACCAGTGACCCGGGATCGGGGACAGATACGCAGTATTTT CATSDPGSGTDTQYF
TRBJ2-2 many TRBV3-1 TRBD2 TGTGCCAGCAGCTCTACTAGCGGGGGCACCGGGGAGCTGTTTTTT CASSSTSGGTGELFF
TRBJ1-3 medium-sized TRBV6-1 TRBD1 TGTGCCAGCAGTACGCGGACAGGCTCTGGAAACACCATATATTTT CASSTRTGSGNTIYF
TRBJ1-1 many TRBV18 . TGTGCCAGCTCCGGCGGATCGAACACTGAAGCTTTCTTT CASSGGSNTEAFF
TRBJ2-6 many TRBV28 . TGTGCCAGCTCCGATGGACAGACCTCTGGGGCCAACGTCCTGACTTTC CASSDGQTSGANVLTF
TRBJ1-2 few TRBV6-1 TRBD1 TGTGCCAGCAAAGGGACAGGGAACTATGGCTACACCTTC CASKGTGNYGYTF
TRBJ1-4 many TRBV10-1 . TGCGCCAGCAGCGGAGGGGCTAATAATGAAAAACTGTTTTTT CASSGGANNEKLFF
TRBJ2-1 . TRBV6-2/TRBV6-3 . TGTGCCAGCAGTTTCGGCCTCGAGCAGTTCTTC CASSFGLEQFF
TRBJ2-7 many TRBV6-2/TRBV6-3 TRBD1 TGTGCCAGCAGTTATTGGGACAGAGTGTATGAGCAGTACTTC CASSYWDRVYEQYF
TRBJ1-1 . TRBV5-1 . TGCGCCAGCAGCTTCGGACATGCACTCATGAACACTGAAGCTTTCTTT CASSFGHALMNTEAFF
TRBJ2-1 many TRBV11-1 TRBD2 TGTGCCAGCAGCGCCGTCGGGACTAGCAGCTACAATGAGCAGTTCTTC CASSAVGTSSYNEQFF
TRBJ2-1 . TRBV7-3 TRBD2 TGTGCCAGCAGCCCGGTACTAGCGTGGGGTGAGCAGTTCTTC CASSPVLAWGEQFF
TRBJ2-3 many TRBV27 TRBD1 TGTGCCAGCAGTGTCCGACAGGGCAGCACAGATACGCAGTATTTT CASSVRQGSTDTQYF
TRBJ1-2 . TRBV20-1 . TGCAGTGCTGATCCACCGGGACGGAGGAACTATGGCTACACCTTC CSADPPGRRNYGYTF
TRBJ1-2 few TRBV7-3 . TGTGCCAGCAGCTTAAGTAGAGGCGAGGTCCACACCTTC CASSLSRGEVHTF
TRBJ2-3 many TRBV12-5 TRBD2 TGTGCTAGTGGTTTGGTACGGATCAGCGCGGGGGGCACAGATACGCAGTATTTT CASGLVRISAGGTDTQYF
TRBJ2-3 many TRBV5-1 TRBD1 TGCGCCAGCAGCTTACAGGGGGTGGCGGCAGATACGCAGTATTTT CASSLQGVAADTQYF
TRBJ2-1 few TRBV12-3/TRBV12-4 TRBD2 TGTGCCAGCAGTTTTAGCGGGAGCAATGAGCAGTTCTTC CASSFSGSNEQFF
TRBJ2-5 many TRBV2 TRBD2 TGTGCCAGCAGTGTTAGCGGGAGGGGAGAGACCCAGTACTTC CASSVSGRGETQYF
TRBJ2-7 many TRBV7-2 . TGTGCCAGCAGCTTAGCCGGGGGCGGCTACGAGCAGTACTTC CASSLAGGGYEQYF
TRBJ2-5 . TRBV11-2 . TGTGCCAGCAGCTTAGATCTGGGGGGATTCCAAGAGACCCAGTACTTC CASSLDLGGFQETQYF
TRBJ1-1 many TRBV5-1 . TGCGCCAGCGCCGAGTGGGGGGCTAATGAAGCTTTCTTT CASAEWGANEAFF
TRBJ2-7 many TRBV19 TRBD1 TGTGCCAGTAGCGTCGGACAGGGGGCATTCGAGCAGTACTTC CASSVGQGAFEQYF
TRBJ1-4 . TRBV7-2 . TGTGCCAGCAGCTTTGTGTTTTATAATGAAAAACTGTTTTTT CASSFVFYNEKLFF
TRBJ1-3 . TRBV11-2 . TGTGCCAGCAGCCCAGCGGTGGGCGGAAACACCATATATTTT CASSPAVGGNTIYF
TRBJ2-7 many TRBV29-1 . TGCAGCGTGAAACAGGGTGGAGGGGGGGCCTACGAGCAGTACTTC CSVKQGGGGAYEQYF
TRBJ1-1 many TRBV6-1 . TGTGCCAGCAGTCGAATGTCAGTTAACACTGAAGCTTTCTTT CASSRMSVNTEAFF